This T cell receptor (beta chain) was retrieved from a study of CD8 T cells in ankylosing spondylitis. The table lists this clonotype with many counts. Construction of TCR beta libraries was performed using quantitative 5'-RACE with molecular barcodes. A single record per CDR3 protein comes from TCRdb applying MiXCR to the 5' RACE reads. The sample includes under 400,000 distinct CDR3 sequences, about 9.9% of them seen just once. Per germline, CDR1 MDHEN and CDR2 SYDVKM. CDR3 length: 17 amino acids. V trimming: 5 bases; J trimming: 4 bases; junction bases outside the gene matches: 12. The source is a female donor with ankylosing spondylitis or in good health (not recorded which). Sequenced: blood, either unsorted or a sorted T cell fraction (not recorded which). This chain joins TRBV28 and TRBJ2-2; 8 positions agree with TRBD1. CDR3 bases: TGTGCCAGCAGTCCAGTTCGGGGGACAGGCGGCACCGGGGAGCTGTTTTTT. The encoded protein is CASSPVRGTGGTGELFF.